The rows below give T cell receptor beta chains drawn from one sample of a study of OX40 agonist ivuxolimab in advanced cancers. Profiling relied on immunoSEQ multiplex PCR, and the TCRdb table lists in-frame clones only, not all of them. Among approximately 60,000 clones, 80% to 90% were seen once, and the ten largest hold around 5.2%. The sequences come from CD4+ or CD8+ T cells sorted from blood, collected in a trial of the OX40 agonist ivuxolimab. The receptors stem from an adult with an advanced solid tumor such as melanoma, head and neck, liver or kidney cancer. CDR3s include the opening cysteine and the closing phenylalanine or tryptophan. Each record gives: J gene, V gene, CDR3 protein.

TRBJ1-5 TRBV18 CASSPRLDLQPQHF
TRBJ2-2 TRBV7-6 CASSPQGPPGSGELFF
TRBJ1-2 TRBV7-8 CASSLQTGTGYTF
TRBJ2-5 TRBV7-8 CASSLLGREETQYF
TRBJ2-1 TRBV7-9 CASSSMGWGNEQFF
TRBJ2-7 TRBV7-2 CASSLGSGSEQYF
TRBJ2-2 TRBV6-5 CAIRVGGTGTGELFF
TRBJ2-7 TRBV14 CASSLGGSYEQYF
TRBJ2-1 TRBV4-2 CASSQDISGYYNEQFF
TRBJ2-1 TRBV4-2 CASSQDLGGFYNEQFF
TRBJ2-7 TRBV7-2 CASSSHPGLPYGQYF
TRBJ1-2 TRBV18 CASSPSGYGYTF
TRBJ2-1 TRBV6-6 CASSQRHYNEQFF
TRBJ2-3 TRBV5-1 CASSLASSGGSQDTQYF
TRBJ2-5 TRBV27 CASSRGQAVQETQYF
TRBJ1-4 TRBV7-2 CASSLNHGEKLFF
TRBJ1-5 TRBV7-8 CASSPDRGRGNQPQHF
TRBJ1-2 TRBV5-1 CASSYSDRGLYGYTF
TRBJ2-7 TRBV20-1 CSAQGSYEQYF
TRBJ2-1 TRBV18 CASSVGTGGYNEQFF
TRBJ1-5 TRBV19 CASSGLNQPQHF
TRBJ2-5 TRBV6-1 CASMPVASGETQYF
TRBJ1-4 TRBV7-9 CASSSLVEKLFF
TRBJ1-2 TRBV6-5 CASMRSPGTGHGYTF
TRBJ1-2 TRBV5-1 CASSGGPGADYGYTF
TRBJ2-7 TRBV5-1 CASSRDLKYEQYF
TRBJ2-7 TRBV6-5 CASRVPGRFYEQYF
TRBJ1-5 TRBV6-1 CASSALDRNQPQHF
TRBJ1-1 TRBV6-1 CASGWNTEAFF
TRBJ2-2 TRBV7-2 CASSLGTPGELFF
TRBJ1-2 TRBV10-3 CAISEKLAGYGYTF